This TCR beta chain was identified in a study of tumor-infiltrating lymphocytes in primary liver carcinoma. Study context: Patients were men and women aged 30 to 69 years.

Total RNA and DNA came together from 20-30 mg of bulk tissue without cell sorting. Every one of the tumor samples had a viable tumor cell content above 75%. Whole-study results and caveats: Only about 8-24% of top clones spanned all five tumor regions.

From 450 to 600 ng total RNA, TCR beta cDNA was generated with a primer in the constant region. It was through three nested multiplex PCR rounds of slightly modified ARM-PCR that TCR beta libraries arose. TCRdb reprocessed the multiplex PCR reads with MiXCR, giving one entry per CDR3 protein. Among tens of thousands of distinct CDR3 sequences, roughly two thirds were seen once, and the ten largest hold approximately 13%. About this clonotype itself: The target antigen is unknown. The junction shows a germline mismatch at one end, possibly a read error.

The specimen was liver tumor tissue from sampling region 4. Subset in this sample: tumor region T4, right-lateral pole. This TCR came from a woman aged 55-70 years with primary liver carcinoma and hepatitis B virus infection.

The DNA of the CDR3 is TGTGCCAGCGGAAACAAGGGACTTCAAAACATTCTGTACTTC. Translation: CASGNKGLQNILYF. The chain uses TRBV6-1 and TRBJ2-4, with D tentatively TRBD2 (6 bases). Germline V gene sequence: CDR1 MNHNS, CDR2 SASEGT. The CDR3 has 14 amino acids.